This TCR beta chain was documented in a study of blood T cell repertoires in COVID-19. Under the authors' procedure: For nucleated cells, counts were estimated from reference gene primer amplification. The assay was immunoSEQ multiplex PCR, and TCRdb's table has in-frame clones only and misses some. V, J and clone size are taken as reported in that table, and D and trimming were inferred from the DNA itself. The sample lists approximately 220,000 clones, around four fifths occurring once. The CDR3 length is 13 residues. With 6 bases clipped from V and 6 bases from J, the junction kept 8 bases outside the gene matches. CDR1 is SGHDT, CDR2 YYEEEE, per germline.

This chain joins TRBV5-6 and TRBJ1-2; TRBD1 matches 7 bases. The sample comprised peripheral blood. The TCR comes from a middle-aged man with acute or convalescent COVID-19. The CDR3 here is CASTLRDRNGYTF. The CDR3 coding sequence is TGTGCCAGCACGCTCCGGGACAGAAATGGCTACACCTTC.